This TCR beta chain is drawn from a study of blood T cell repertoires in COVID-19. Assignments of participants to cohorts depended upon their own reported clinical history. The authors' processing: Estimated nucleated cell counts came from reference gene primer amplification. Method: immunoSEQ multiplex PCR; TCRdb's copy keeps in-frame clones and lacks some. V and J calls and clone size follow that table, whereas D and trimming were derived from the DNA. Here the sample spans about 200,000 clones, 80% being singletons. The CDR3 runs 15 residues. Per germline, CDR1 SGDLS and CDR2 YYNGEE. V was clipped by 3 bases and J by 6 bases; unmatched bases: 6.

The receptor comes from a middle-aged woman with acute COVID-19. The chain links TRBV9 to TRBJ2-1; TRBD2 matches at 10 bases. The sequencing sample was made of PBMCs or T cells enriched from blood (not recorded which). DNA for the CDR3: TGTGCCAGCAGCGGTAGCGGGGGGATATCCAATGAGCAGTTCTTC. This sequence encodes CASSGSGGISNEQFF.